This T cell receptor beta chain was recovered during a study of early T cells in non-severe SARS-CoV-2 infection. This clonotype came up many times. TCRdb reanalysed the 5' RACE reads using MiXCR and keeps one entry per CDR3 protein. The sample holds about 22,000 distinct CDR3 sequences, 4% to 5.5% seen once. The V and J ends lost 3 bases and 9 bases respectively, with 12 bases between them. Germline values: CDR1 MNHEY, CDR2 SMNVEV (reference sequence). The CDR3 sequence is 14 residues long. The chain combines TRBV27 with TRBJ1-6; D is ambiguous. The receptor comes from an adult who was a healthcare worker with PCR-confirmed SARS-CoV-2 infection or an uninfected control (not recorded which). The sample taken for sequencing was whole blood. DNA for the CDR3: TGTGCCAGCAGTTTGGGTCCCCCAGTTTCACCCCTCCACTTT. Its translation: CASSLGPPVSPLHF.